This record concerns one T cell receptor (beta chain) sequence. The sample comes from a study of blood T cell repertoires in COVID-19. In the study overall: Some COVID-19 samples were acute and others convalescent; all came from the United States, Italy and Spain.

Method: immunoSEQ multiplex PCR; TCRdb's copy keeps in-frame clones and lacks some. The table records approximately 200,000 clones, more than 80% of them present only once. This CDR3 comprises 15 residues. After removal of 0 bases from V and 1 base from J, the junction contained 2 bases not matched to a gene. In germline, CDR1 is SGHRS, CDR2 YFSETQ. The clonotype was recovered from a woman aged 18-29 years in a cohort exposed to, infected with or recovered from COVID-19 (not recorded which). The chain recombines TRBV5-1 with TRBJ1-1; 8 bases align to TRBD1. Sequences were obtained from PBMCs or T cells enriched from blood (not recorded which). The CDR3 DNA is TGCGCCAGCAGCTTGGCCCAGGGGGCGAACACTGAAGCTTTCTTT. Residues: CASSLAQGANTEAFF.